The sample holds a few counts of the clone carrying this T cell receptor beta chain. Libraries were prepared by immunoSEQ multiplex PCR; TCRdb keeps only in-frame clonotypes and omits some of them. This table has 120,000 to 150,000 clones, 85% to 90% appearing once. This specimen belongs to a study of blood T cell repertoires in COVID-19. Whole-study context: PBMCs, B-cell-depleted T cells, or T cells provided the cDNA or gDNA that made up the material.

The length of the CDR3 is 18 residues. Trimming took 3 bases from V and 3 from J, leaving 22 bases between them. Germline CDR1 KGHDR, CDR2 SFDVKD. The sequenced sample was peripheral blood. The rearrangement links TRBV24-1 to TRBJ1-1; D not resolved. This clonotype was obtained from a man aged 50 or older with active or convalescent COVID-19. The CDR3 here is CATSDLSKARTTYTEAFF. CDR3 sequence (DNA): TGTGCCACCAGTGATCTGAGTAAGGCACGGACTACTTACACTGAAGCTTTCTTT.